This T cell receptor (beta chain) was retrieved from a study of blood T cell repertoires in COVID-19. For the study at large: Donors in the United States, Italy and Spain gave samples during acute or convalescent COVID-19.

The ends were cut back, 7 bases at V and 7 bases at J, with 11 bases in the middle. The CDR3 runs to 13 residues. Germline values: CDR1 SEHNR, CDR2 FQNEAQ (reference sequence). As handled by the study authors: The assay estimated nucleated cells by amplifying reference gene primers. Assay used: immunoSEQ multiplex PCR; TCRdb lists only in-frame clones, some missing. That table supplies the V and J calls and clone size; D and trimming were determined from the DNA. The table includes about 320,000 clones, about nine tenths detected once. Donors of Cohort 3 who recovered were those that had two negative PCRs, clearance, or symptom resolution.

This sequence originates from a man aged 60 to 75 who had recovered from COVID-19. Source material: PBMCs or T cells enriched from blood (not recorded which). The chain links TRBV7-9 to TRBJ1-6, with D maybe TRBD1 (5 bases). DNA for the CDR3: TGTGCCAGCACCATGAACAGGAATTCACCCCTCCACTTT. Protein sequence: CASTMNRNSPLHF.